Below, one TCR beta chain is given with its context. The CDR3 spans 13 residues. The germline V gene has CDR1 SGHTA and CDR2 FQGNSA. V dropped 11 bases and J dropped 5; count of bases not matched to a gene: 11. The method was immunoSEQ multiplex PCR; TCRdb's version includes in-frame clones alone and lacks a portion of them. Altogether approximately 330,000 clones are present, about 86% being singletons, with the ten largest covering approximately 4.4%. Those enrolled, adults aged about 18 to 89 years, came from roughly 22 US areas. Cohorts were determined from participant-reported clinical history. This entry comes from a study of blood T cell repertoires in COVID-19. On the study more broadly: Donors in the United States, Italy and Spain gave samples during acute or convalescent COVID-19. T cells, B-cell-depleted T cells, or PBMCs provided the cDNA or gDNA that served as material.

This sequence joins TRBV7-2 and TRBJ1-2; 7 bases are a match to TRBD1. Sequencing input: PBMCs or T cells enriched from blood (not recorded which). This clonotype was sampled from a woman aged 40 to 50 with acute COVID-19. Written as DNA, the CDR3 is TGTGCCTCGGAGGGGGCGAACGATTATGGCTACACCTTC. Residues: CASEGANDYGYTF.